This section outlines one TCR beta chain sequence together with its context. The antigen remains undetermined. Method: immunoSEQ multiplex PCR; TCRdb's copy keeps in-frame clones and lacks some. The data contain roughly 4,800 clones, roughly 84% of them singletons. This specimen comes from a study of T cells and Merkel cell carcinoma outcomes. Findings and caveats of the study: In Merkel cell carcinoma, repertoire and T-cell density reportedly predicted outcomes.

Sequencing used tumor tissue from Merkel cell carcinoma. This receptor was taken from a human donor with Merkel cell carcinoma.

The CDR3 reads CASSQDSGTSGGTQYF. The CDR3 coding sequence is TGCGCCAGCAGCCAAGACTCTGGGACTAGCGGGGGTACACAGTATTTT. This chain uses TRBV4-3 with TRBJ2-3; 14 bases align to TRBD2. The junction had 8 bases not matched to a gene; V was cut back by 0 bases and J by 12 bases. This CDR3 comprises 16 residues. CDR1 is LGHNA and CDR2 is YSLEER in the germline V gene.